What follows are 19 T cell receptor beta chains derived from one specimen sequenced in a study of blood T cell repertoires in COVID-19. Assay used: immunoSEQ multiplex PCR; TCRdb lists only in-frame clones, some missing. The data show about 44,000 clones, roughly 87% seen once. Specimen: peripheral blood. These receptor sequences come from a man between 65 and 85 years old with active COVID-19.

The chain employs TRBV15 and TRBJ1-5; no firm D call. The ends were cut back, 6 bases at V and 0 bases at J, with 6 bases in the middle. This CDR3 spans 13 amino acids. The germline gives CDR1 LNHNV, CDR2 YYDKDF (reference sequence). CDR3: CATRRDSNQPQHF. The CDR3 region has the DNA TGTGCCACCAGGCGAGATAGCAATCAGCCCCAGCATTTT.

This clone was observed once. This chain connects TRBV2 to TRBJ2-1; D is possibly TRBD1 (5 bases). V was cut by 6 bases and J by 12 bases, with 15 bases left in between. From germline, CDR1 is SNHLY and CDR2 FYNNEI. This CDR3 region has 12 residues. The CDR3 here is CASSPQDLGQFF. CDR3 nucleotide sequence: TGTGCCAGCAGCCCACAGGATTTAGGGCAGTTCTTC.

The CDR3 sequence: CASSLDERGLETQYF. The CDR3 DNA reads as TGCGCCAGCAGCTTGGATGAGCGGGGCTTGGAGACCCAGTACTTC. The gene calls are TRBV5-1 and TRBJ2-5; TRBD2 matches at 7 bases. Germline CDR1 is SGHRS and CDR2 is YFSETQ. The CDR3 has 15 amino acids. Losses at the gene ends were 0 bases for V and 5 bases for J; bases not matched to a gene: 7.

This rearrangement joins TRBV6-5 to TRBJ1-1; perhaps TRBD1 as D (5 bases). Germline-derived CDR1 and CDR2 are MNHEY and SVGAGI. The CDR3 totals 13 residues. V was clipped by 4 bases and J by 3 bases, with 9 bases between them. In DNA, the CDR3 is TGTGCCAGCAGTTTGGGGACTCACACTGAAGCTTTCTTT. Its protein product is CASSLGTHTEAFF.

This chain links TRBV7-9 with TRBJ2-1, with a possible D match to TRBD1 (6 bases). The CDR3 has 14 residues. Trimming removed 1 base from V and 11 bases from J, with 15 bases in between. Germline values: CDR1 SEHNR, CDR2 FQNEAQ (reference sequence). CDR3 region: CASSLDPGDTKQFF. In DNA, the CDR3 is TGTGCCAGCAGCTTAGACCCAGGGGATACAAAGCAGTTCTTC.

The chain links TRBV7-2 to TRBJ2-5; 15 positions agree with TRBD2. This CDR3 is 16 amino acids long. V shed 5 bases and J 5 bases; nucleotides not matched to a gene: 6. The germline gives CDR1 SGHTA, CDR2 FQGNSA. In nucleotides, the CDR3 is TGTGCCAGCAGCCGGACTAGCGGGGGGGCGCGGGAGACCCAGTACTTC. As protein: CASSRTSGGARETQYF. The whole variable domain, filled in from reference TRBV7-2 and TRBJ2-5, reads GAGVSQSPSNKVTEKGKDVELRCDPISGHTALYWYRQSLGQGLEFLIYFQGNSAPDKSGLPSDRFSAERTGGSVSTLTIQRTQQEDSAVYLCASSRTSGGARETQYFGPGTRLLVL.

This CDR3 is CASSSPGTAYEQYF. CDR3 coding DNA: TGTGCCAGCAGCTCACCCGGGACTGCCTACGAGCAGTACTTC. The chain has TRBV7-2 and TRBJ2-7; tentatively, D is TRBD2 (6 bases). Germline V gene sequence: CDR1 SGHTA, CDR2 FQGNSA. The V end was cut by 4 bases, the J end by 2 bases, with 12 bases between. This CDR3 contains 14 residues.

CDR3 sequence: CASSNSGAEAFF. The CDR3 nucleotides are TGTGCCAGCAGTAATTCCGGTGCTGAAGCTTTCTTT. The gene calls are TRBV6-6 and TRBJ1-1, with D unclear. The germline V gene has CDR1 MNHNY and CDR2 SVGAGI (reference sequence). This CDR3 is 12 amino acids long. Deletions cut 5 bases from V and 6 bases from J, with 10 bases between.

V gene TRBV7-9 combines with J gene TRBJ1-1; D unclear. Germline CDR1 reads SEHNR; CDR2 reads FQNEAQ (reference sequence). The CDR3 extends over 15 amino acids. The germline V and J ends were trimmed by 3 bases and 1 base, with 12 bases remaining between them. The CDR3 loop reads CASSLGKPGNTEAFF. The CDR3 DNA follows: TGTGCCAGCAGCTTGGGTAAGCCGGGGAACACTGAAGCTTTCTTT.

DNA for the CDR3: TGTGCCAGCAGCTTAGTCCAGGGGGCCCGAAACATTCAGTACTTC. It translates to CASSLVQGARNIQYF. This chain uses TRBV7-2 with TRBJ2-4; 8 nucleotides line up with TRBD1. This CDR3 has 15 amino acids. Germline lookup yields CDR1 SGHTA and CDR2 FQGNSA. V lost 1 base to trimming and J lost 6 bases; unmatched junction nucleotides: 5.

The chain joins TRBV5-6 to TRBJ1-5; no definite D call. The CDR3 sequence is 14 residues long. Germline loops: CDR1 SGHDT, CDR2 YYEEEE. Trimming removed 2 bases from V and 4 bases from J, with 10 bases in between. The DNA for the CDR3 is TGTGCCAGCAGCTTCTTAAGGAGTAATCAGCCCCAGCATTTT. Translated: CASSFLRSNQPQHF.

This chain uses TRBV9 with TRBJ1-3; unclear D gene. This CDR3 comprises 14 residues. V lost 2 bases to trimming and J lost 0 bases, with 6 bases between them. Germline loops: CDR1 SGDLS, CDR2 YYNGEE. Here the CDR3 DNA reads TGTGCCAGCAGCGTCCGGAGCTCTGGAAACACCATATATTTT. This sequence encodes CASSVRSSGNTIYF.

For this clone: An end of the junction differs from the germline gene, which may be a read error. The J gene is TRBJ2-1, the V gene TRBV7-7; 9 bases match TRBD2. Germline CDR1 and CDR2: SSHAT and FNYEAQ (reference sequence). This CDR3 region has 15 residues. CDR3 coding DNA: TGTGCTAGCAGCTTAGTGAGCGGGGGGCTGAATGAGCAGTTCTTC. It translates to CASSLVSGGLNEQFF.

V is TRBV10-2 and J is TRBJ2-7; possibly TRBD1 for D (5 bases). Trimming removed 0 bases at V and 3 bases at J, with 9 bases between. The CDR3 has 14 amino acids. Germline CDR1 WSHSY, CDR2 SAAADI. The CDR3 region has the DNA TGCGCCAGCAGTGAGTCGAATCAGGGCTACGAGCAGTACTTC. It is translated as CASSESNQGYEQYF.

The chain recombines TRBV9 with TRBJ2-2, with D possibly being TRBD1 (6 bases). V lost 4 bases to trimming and J lost 0 bases, with 10 bases between them. Germline V gives CDR1 SGDLS, CDR2 YYNGEE. This CDR3 comprises 15 residues. CDR3 coding DNA: TGTGCCAGCAGCTCCGACAGGCCGAACACCGGGGAGCTGTTTTTT. This encodes CASSSDRPNTGELFF.

The V and J genes are TRBV7-2 and TRBJ2-5; a possible D gene is TRBD1 (6 bases). V gave up 6 bases and J gave up 5 bases, with 13 bases separating them. CDR1 is SGHTA, CDR2 FQGNSA, per germline. The CDR3 contains 13 residues. The chain's CDR3 is CASRPGVSETQYF. For the CDR3, the DNA is TGTGCCAGCAGACCAGGGGTGTCGGAGACCCAGTACTTC.

V gene TRBV3-1 (or the pseudogene TRBV3-2) combines with J gene TRBJ2-1; 9 bases map to TRBD2. Trimming cost V 2 bases and J 4 bases; bases outside gene matches: 6. Germline values: CDR1 LGHDT, CDR2 YNNKEL (reference sequence). The CDR3 sequence is 16 residues long. DNA for the CDR3: TGTGCCAGCAGCCAACTTGCGGGGGGGCCGTACAATGAGCAGTTCTTC. As protein: CASSQLAGGPYNEQFF.

Within the sample, this clone is medium-sized. The chain has TRBV15 and TRBJ2-1; D is undetermined. Trimming removed 1 base from V and 3 bases from J, with 7 bases in between. Germline V gives CDR1 LNHNV, CDR2 YYDKDF (reference sequence). This CDR3 region has 14 residues. Written as DNA, the CDR3 is TGTGCCACCAGCAGAGCCCGGTACTACAATGAGCAGTTCTTC. Amino acid sequence: CATSRARYYNEQFF.

This sequence joins TRBV5-4 and TRBJ2-3; D gene uncertain. The CDR3 is made up of 13 amino acids. CDR1 and CDR2 from the germline V gene are SGHNT and YYREEE (reference sequence). Trimming left V 3 bases short and J 2 bases short, with 7 bases between. The CDR3 sequence: CASSSIHTDTQYF. As DNA, the CDR3 is TGTGCCAGCAGCTCAATACACACAGATACGCAGTATTTT.